This TCR beta chain derives from a study of blood T cell repertoires in COVID-19. Germline assignment: CDR1 MRHNA and CDR2 SNTAGT. Unmatched junction bases numbered 4, after V lost 2 bases and J lost 3 bases. CDR3 length: 15 residues. Per the authors' pipeline: The assay estimated nucleated cells by amplifying reference gene primers. Clones were sequenced by immunoSEQ multiplex PCR, and TCRdb holds only the in-frame ones, with some missing. The V and J calls and clone size are taken from that table; D and trimming were inferred from the DNA. This sample has around 150,000 clones, with approximately 79% found just once.

The chain carries TRBV6-4 and TRBJ2-3, with 8 bases identical to TRBD2. The sequence was obtained from a woman older than 75 with acute or convalescent COVID-19. The source material was peripheral blood. The CDR3 coding sequence is TGTGCCAGCAGTGACCACAGCGGGAGTACAGATACGCAGTATTTT. It encodes CASSDHSGSTDTQYF.